These T cell receptor beta chains were read from a single sample in a study of blood T cell repertoires in COVID-19. Sequencing was performed with immunoSEQ multiplex PCR; in TCRdb, only in-frame clones are kept and a portion is missing. The repertoire consists of fewer than 150,000 clones, with 84% occurring once and the leading ten covering approximately 9.5%. Sequenced material: peripheral blood. These receptor sequences come from a woman of 80 years or more in a cohort sampled during active or convalescent COVID-19. Each CDR3 is given with its conserved first and last residue. The size of a clone is reported for some rows only, either as once, few or many, or as a class for expanded clones.

CDR3: CASSQDPRTGGFGYTF; V: TRBV14; J: TRBJ1-2; size: .
CDR3: CASSFSTNEKLFF; V: TRBV12-3/TRBV12-4; J: TRBJ1-4; size: few
CDR3: CASSEAWLANYGYTF; V: TRBV6-1; J: TRBJ1-2; size: .
CDR3: CASSLRTAGTYSPLHF; V: TRBV27; J: TRBJ1-6; size: .
CDR3: CASSYSRVQYF; V: TRBV6-5; J: TRBJ2-5; size: .
CDR3: CASSGKDRIGTEAFF; V: TRBV7-2; J: TRBJ1-1; size: .
CDR3: CASSLAGTGGGGYTF; V: TRBV5-1; J: TRBJ1-2; size: .
CDR3: CASSPTGTDQETQYF; V: TRBV9; J: TRBJ2-5; size: .
CDR3: CASSIDRGLTDTQYF; V: TRBV19; J: TRBJ2-3; size: .
CDR3: CASKGQQNSPLHF; V: TRBV2; J: TRBJ1-6; size: .
CDR3: CASSLVATGNTEAFF; V: TRBV7-9; J: TRBJ1-1; size: .
CDR3: CASSSRGQTNTEAFF; V: TRBV27; J: TRBJ1-1; size: .
CDR3: CASRGLAGGPETQYF; V: TRBV2; J: TRBJ2-5; size: .
CDR3: CASSQGVLTDTQYF; V: TRBV5-8; J: TRBJ2-3; size: .
CDR3: CASSPAVWANSPLHF; V: TRBV9; J: TRBJ1-6; size: .
CDR3: CASSPRTGETDTQYF; V: TRBV18; J: TRBJ2-3; size: .
CDR3: CASSPYGRVNTEAFF; V: TRBV9; J: TRBJ1-1; size: .
CDR3: CASSLELSNTEAFF; V: TRBV7-6; J: TRBJ1-1; size: .
CDR3: CSASRLYNEQFF; V: TRBV20-1; J: TRBJ2-1; size: .
CDR3: CAISEGQVGTGELFF; V: TRBV10-3; J: TRBJ2-2; size: .
CDR3: CASSSWGRGKQDTQYF; V: TRBV7-8; J: TRBJ2-3; size: .
CDR3: CASSPWGDTYYGYTF; V: TRBV5-4; J: TRBJ1-2; size: .
CDR3: CASSQERTGVRETQYF; V: TRBV4-2; J: TRBJ2-5; size: once
CDR3: CASSHLGGTEAFF; V: TRBV3-1/TRBV3-2; J: TRBJ1-1; size: .
CDR3: CATSDFGGDEQFF; V: TRBV24-1; J: TRBJ2-1; size: .
CDR3: CASRRQGRSEKLFF; V: TRBV28; J: TRBJ1-4; size: .
CDR3: CATSDPSGKEGYNEQFF; V: TRBV24-1; J: TRBJ2-1; size: .
CDR3: CAWSYGGDTGELFF; V: TRBV30; J: TRBJ2-2; size: .
CDR3: CATSGGETINQPQHF; V: TRBV24-1; J: TRBJ1-5; size: .
CDR3: CAWSGRGAGNEQFF; V: TRBV30; J: TRBJ2-1; size: .
CDR3: CATSRDLRGYTEAFF; V: TRBV15; J: TRBJ1-1; size: .
CDR3: CAWSPGTVGYTF; V: TRBV30; J: TRBJ1-2; size: few
CDR3: CSVELWGGEQFF; V: TRBV29-1; J: TRBJ2-1; size: .
CDR3: CATSRGQSVFYGYTF; V: TRBV15; J: TRBJ1-2; size: .
CDR3: CASSQDLLTSAKNIQYF; V: TRBV4-3; J: TRBJ2-4; size: .
CDR3: CASSSGPGQAYTEAFF; V: TRBV6-5; J: TRBJ1-1; size: .
CDR3: CASSPQGDRGFVAYGYTF; V: TRBV27; J: TRBJ1-2; size: .
CDR3: CASSLMGPAGVNTGELFF; V: TRBV7-3; J: TRBJ2-2; size: .
CDR3: CASSLRLGSEKLFF; V: TRBV7-8; J: TRBJ1-4; size: .
CDR3: CASSPPGGTLANQPQHF; V: TRBV18; J: TRBJ1-5; size: .
CDR3: CASFPSGGDTGELFF; V: TRBV28; J: TRBJ2-2; size: .
CDR3: CASSLGQGNSPLHF; V: TRBV28; J: TRBJ1-6; size: .
CDR3: CASRATGTSPYNEQFF; V: TRBV2; J: TRBJ2-1; size: .